This TCR beta chain was profiled in a study of control samples from healthy donors and cancer patients. From germline, CDR1 is LGHNA and CDR2 YSLEER. The CDR3 loop spans 16 amino acids. The germline V and J ends were trimmed by 0 bases and 4 bases, with 12 bases remaining between them. Measured with immunoSEQ multiplex PCR; TCRdb has only the in-frame clones, and not every one. The sample gives some 120,000 clones, around 93% of which show up once; about 1.5% is in the top ten. Sequenced material: PBMCs. This TCR derives from a man aged 45-65 years with head and neck cancer. The V gene is TRBV4-3, the J gene TRBJ1-4, with D perhaps matching TRBD1 (6 bases). The chain's CDR3 is CASSQDSARGNEKLFF. The CDR3 DNA reads TGCGCCAGCAGCCAAGATTCGGCCAGGGGTAATGAAAAACTGTTTTTT.